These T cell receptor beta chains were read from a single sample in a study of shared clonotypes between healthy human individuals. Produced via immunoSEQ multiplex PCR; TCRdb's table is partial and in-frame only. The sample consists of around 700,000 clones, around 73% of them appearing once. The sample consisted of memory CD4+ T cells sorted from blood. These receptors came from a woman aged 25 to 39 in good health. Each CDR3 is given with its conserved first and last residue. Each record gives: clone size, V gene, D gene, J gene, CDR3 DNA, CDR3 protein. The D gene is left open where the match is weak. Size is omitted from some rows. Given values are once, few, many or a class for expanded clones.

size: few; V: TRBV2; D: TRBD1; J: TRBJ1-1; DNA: TGTGCCAGCAGTGATCGGTCAGGGGGATGGTCTGAAGCTTTCTTT; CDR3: CASSDRSGGWSEAFF
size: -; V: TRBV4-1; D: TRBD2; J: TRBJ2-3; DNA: TGCGCCAGCAGCCAAGAAACGGGAGGGGCAGATACGCAGTATTTT; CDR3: CASSQETGGADTQYF
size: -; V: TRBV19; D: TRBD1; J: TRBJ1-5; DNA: TGTGCCACCCACCGGACAGGGGGAAGTTCGGGTAGCAATCAGCCCCAGCATTTT; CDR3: CATHRTGGSSGSNQPQHF
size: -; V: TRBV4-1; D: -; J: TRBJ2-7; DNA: TGCGCCAGCAGCCAAGGTGTGGTGGCGGATAGCTACGAGCAGTACTTC; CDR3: CASSQGVVADSYEQYF
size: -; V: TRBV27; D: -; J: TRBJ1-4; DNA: TGTGCCAGCAGTTCGGGGGGGGCAACTAATGAAAAACTGTTTTTT; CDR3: CASSSGGATNEKLFF
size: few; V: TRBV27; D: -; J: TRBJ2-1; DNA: TGTGCCAGCAGCCCGCTGGCTAGCGCCCACAATGAGCAGTTCTTC; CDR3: CASSPLASAHNEQFF
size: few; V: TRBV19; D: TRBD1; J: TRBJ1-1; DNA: TGTGCCAGTAGTAGCGTGGGACAGGGGATTCCCACTGAAGCTTTCTTT; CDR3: CASSSVGQGIPTEAFF
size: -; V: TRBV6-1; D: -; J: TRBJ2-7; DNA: TGTGCCAGGGGGGCCACCGGACACCTTACCCACGAGCAGTACTTC; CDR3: CARGATGHLTHEQYF
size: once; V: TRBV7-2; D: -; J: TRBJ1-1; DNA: TGTGCCAGCAGTCAGGGACAGAACACTGAAGCTTTCTTT; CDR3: CASSQGQNTEAFF
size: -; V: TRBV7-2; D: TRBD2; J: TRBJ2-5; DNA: TGTGCCAGCAGCTTAGTCATAGCGGGTCAAAAGACCCAGTACTTC; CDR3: CASSLVIAGQKTQYF
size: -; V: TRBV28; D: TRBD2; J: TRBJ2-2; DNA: TGTGCCAGCAGGCGACTAGCGGGAGCTTCTGGCACCGGGGAGCTGTTTTTT; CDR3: CASRRLAGASGTGELFF
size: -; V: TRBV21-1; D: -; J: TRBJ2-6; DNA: TGTGCCAGCAGCAAAGAAGGGGGGACAGGGTTATTTTTACACTCTGGGGCCAACGTCCTGACTTTC; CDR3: CASSKEGGTGLFLHSGANVLTF
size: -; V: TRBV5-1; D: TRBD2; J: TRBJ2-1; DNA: TGCGCCAGCAGCTACAGAAGTGGGACTAGCGATGAGCAGTTCTTC; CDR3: CASSYRSGTSDEQFF
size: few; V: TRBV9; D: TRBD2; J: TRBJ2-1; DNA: TGTGCCAGCAGCGCCACTAGCGGGGCCTACAATGAGCAGTTCTTC; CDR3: CASSATSGAYNEQFF
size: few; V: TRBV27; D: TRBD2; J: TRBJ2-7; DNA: TGTGCCAGCAGTCCTTTAGCGGGAGGTCCGGCCTACGAGCAGTACTTC; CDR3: CASSPLAGGPAYEQYF
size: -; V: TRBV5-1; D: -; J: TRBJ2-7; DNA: TGCGCCAGCAGCCCGGCCGGGACTTCCTACGAGCAGTACTTC; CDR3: CASSPAGTSYEQYF
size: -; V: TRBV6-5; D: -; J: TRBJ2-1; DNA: TGTGCCAGCAGTACCACCGGGACGGACCATCCAGCCTTCTTC; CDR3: CASSTTGTDHPAFF
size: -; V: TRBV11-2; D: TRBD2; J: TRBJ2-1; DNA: TGTGCCAGCAGCTTATTACTAGCGGGAAACAATGAGCAGTTCTTC; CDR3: CASSLLLAGNNEQFF
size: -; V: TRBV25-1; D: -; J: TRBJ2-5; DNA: TGTGCCAGCACCGATACAGACCCCCGGGGGCAAGAGACCCAGTACTTC; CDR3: CASTDTDPRGQETQYF
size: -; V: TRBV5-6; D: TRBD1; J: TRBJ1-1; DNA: TGTGCCAGCAGCTTATATGACAGGGTGAAGTTTAACACTGAAGCTTTCTTT; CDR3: CASSLYDRVKFNTEAFF
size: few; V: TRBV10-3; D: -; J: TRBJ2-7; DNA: TGTGCCATCAGACAGGCCGGCGAGCAGTACTTC; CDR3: CAIRQAGEQYF
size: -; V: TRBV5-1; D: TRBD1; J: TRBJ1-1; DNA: TGCGCCAGCAGGCCCTGGACAGGGGAAATGAACACTGAAGCTTTCTTT; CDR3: CASRPWTGEMNTEAFF
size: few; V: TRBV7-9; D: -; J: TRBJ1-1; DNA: TGTGCCAGCAGCTTTACGGGCATGAACACTGAAGCTTTCTTT; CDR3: CASSFTGMNTEAFF
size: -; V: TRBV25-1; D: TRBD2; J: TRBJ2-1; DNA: TGTGCCAGCAGTGCGGAGACCGGGACTAGCTTTATTGAGCAGTTCTTC; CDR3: CASSAETGTSFIEQFF
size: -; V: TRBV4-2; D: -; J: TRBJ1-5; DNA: TGTGCCAGCAGCCGAGACACCGCCGATCAGCCCCAGCATTTT; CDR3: CASSRDTADQPQHF
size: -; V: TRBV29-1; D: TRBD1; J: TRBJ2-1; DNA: TGCAGCGCCCAAGGACAGGGCTACAATGAGCAGTTCTTC; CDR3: CSAQGQGYNEQFF
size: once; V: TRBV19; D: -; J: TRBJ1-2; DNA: TGTGCCAGCTCCAACAGGGCTGGGGATGGCTACACCTTC; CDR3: CASSNRAGDGYTF
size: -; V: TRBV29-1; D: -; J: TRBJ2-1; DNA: TGCAGCGCCCGCGGCTCCTACAATGAGCAGTTCTTC; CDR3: CSARGSYNEQFF
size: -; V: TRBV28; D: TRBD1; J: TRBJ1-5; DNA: TGTGCCAGCAGCCTGGACAGGGACAATCAGCCCCAGCATTTT; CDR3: CASSLDRDNQPQHF
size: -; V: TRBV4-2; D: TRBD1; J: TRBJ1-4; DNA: TGTGCCAGCAGCCTTGAGTCGGACAGGGAGGATGAAAAACTGTTTTTT; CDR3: CASSLESDREDEKLFF
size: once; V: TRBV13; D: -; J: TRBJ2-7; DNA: TGTGCCAGCAGCTTGGTCCCGTCCTACGAGCAGTACTTC; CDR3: CASSLVPSYEQYF
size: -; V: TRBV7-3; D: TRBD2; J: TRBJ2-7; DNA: TGTGCCAGCAGTACGACAGAGGGAGGGCTCTACGAGCAGTACTTC; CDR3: CASSTTEGGLYEQYF
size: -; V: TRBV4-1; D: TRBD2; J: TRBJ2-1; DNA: TGCGCCAGCAGCCAAGGTAGCGGGAGGAAGAATGAGCAGTTCTTC; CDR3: CASSQGSGRKNEQFF
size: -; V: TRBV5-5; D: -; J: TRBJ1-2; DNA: TGTGCCAGCAGCTTCGGCAGCCTGGGAGGCTACACCTTC; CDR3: CASSFGSLGGYTF
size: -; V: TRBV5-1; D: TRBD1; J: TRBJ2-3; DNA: TGCGCCAGCACCCTTGACAGGGGGACTAGCACAGATACGCAGTATTTT; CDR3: CASTLDRGTSTDTQYF
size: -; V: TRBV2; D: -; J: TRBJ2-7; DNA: TGTGCCAGCACGGGGGTTTACGAGCAGTACTTC; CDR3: CASTGVYEQYF
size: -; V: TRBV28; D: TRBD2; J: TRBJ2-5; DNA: TGTGCCAGCAGTTTGGGCGGGAGCGTAGGGACCCAGTACTTC; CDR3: CASSLGGSVGTQYF
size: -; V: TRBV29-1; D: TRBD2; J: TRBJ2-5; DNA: TGCAGCGTTAAGCGGGGACAAGAGACCCAGTACTTC; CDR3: CSVKRGQETQYF